What follows are 30 T cell receptor beta chains derived from one specimen sequenced in a study of cytotoxic CD8 clonotypes in ibrutinib-treated CLL. TCRdb keeps only in-frame clones here, not all; method: immunoSEQ multiplex PCR. This table has some 63,000 clones, 90% appearing once. Sequencing was performed on PBMCs, taken after 12 months of ibrutinib treatment. These receptors all stem from a human donor with chronic lymphocytic leukemia.

This clone showed up just once. The chain recombines TRBV4-2 with TRBJ1-1; a possible D gene is TRBD1 (6 bases). CDR1 is LGHNA and CDR2 is YNFKEQ in the germline V gene. The CDR3 length is 12 residues. Trimming stripped 2 bases from V and 6 bases from J, with 7 bases between. Written as DNA, the CDR3 is TGTGCCAGCAGCCAAAACAGGGCTGAAGCTTTCTTT. It codes for CASSQNRAEAFF.

CDR3 residues: CASSPFRENTGELFF. The CDR3 region has the DNA TGTGCCAGCAGCCCCTTCAGGGAGAACACCGGGGAGCTGTTTTTT. The chain carries TRBV9 and TRBJ2-2; a weak D match, TRBD1 (5 bases). The CDR3 contains 15 residues. From germline, CDR1 is SGDLS and CDR2 YYNGEE. Deletions cut 4 bases from V and 1 base from J, with 11 bases between.

The genes are TRBV27 and TRBJ1-1; tentative D call: TRBD1 (6 bases). The germline gives CDR1 MNHEY, CDR2 SMNVEV (reference sequence). The germline V and J ends were trimmed by 5 bases and 5 bases, with 15 bases remaining between them. The CDR3 consists of 14 residues. The CDR3 protein is CASSPQGLVTEAFF. The CDR3 coding sequence is TGTGCCAGCAGTCCACAGGGTTTGGTGACTGAAGCTTTCTTT.

This chain joins TRBV10-3 and TRBJ2-3; TRBD1 aligns across 10 bases. The CDR3 runs 13 residues. The trim removed 11 bases at V and 3 bases at J, leaving 5 bases unmatched. Germline V gene lookup returns CDR1 ENHRY and CDR2 SYGVKD. CDR3 loop: CAGQGVGTDTQYF. The DNA for the CDR3 is TGTGCCGGACAGGGGGTGGGAACAGATACGCAGTATTTT.

The chain is built from TRBV6-6 and TRBJ1-1; D gene ambiguous. CDR3 size: 14 residues. Germline V gene lookup returns CDR1 MNHNY and CDR2 SVGAGI (reference sequence). V lost 4 bases to trimming and J lost 1 base, with 10 bases between them. In DNA form, the CDR3 reads TGTGCCAGCAGTTTATTTAAAACGAACACTGAAGCTTTCTTT. Its protein is CASSLFKTNTEAFF.

This clone was detected a few times. The chain joins TRBV2 to TRBJ2-7; unclear D gene. The CDR3 is 14 residues long. V lost 3 bases to trimming and J lost 1 base, with 10 bases between them. Germline V gene data show CDR1 as SNHLY and CDR2 as FYNNEI. The CDR3 loop is CASSEGTLSYEQYF. For the CDR3, the DNA is TGTGCCAGCAGTGAGGGTACCTTATCCTACGAGCAGTACTTC.

The J gene is TRBJ1-3, the V gene TRBV28, with no clear D. The CDR3 runs 14 residues. V dropped 2 bases and J dropped 2 bases, with 7 bases sitting between them. Germline V gene sequence: CDR1 MDHEN, CDR2 SYDVKM. The CDR3 reads CASSLLGAGNTIYF. The CDR3, as DNA: TGTGCCAGCAGTTTACTAGGCGCTGGAAACACCATATATTTT. Filled out from reference TRBV28 and TRBJ1-3, the complete variable domain reads DVKVTQSSRYLVKRTGEKVFLECVQDMDHENMFWYRQDPGLGLRLIYFSYDVKMKEKGDIPEGYSVSREKKERFSLILESASTNQTSMYLCASSLLGAGNTIYFGEGSWLTVV.

The V gene is TRBV5-1, the J gene TRBJ1-6; possible D gene TRBD1, 5 bases. Germline V gene sequence: CDR1 SGHRS, CDR2 YFSETQ. V was trimmed by 0 bases and J by 6 bases, leaving 10 bases between them. The CDR3 is 15 residues long. In DNA, the CDR3 is TGCGCCAGCAGCTTGGCGTCCGGGGCTAATTCACCCCTCCACTTT. Encoded protein: CASSLASGANSPLHF.

V usage is TRBV30 and J usage is TRBJ2-1; D gene ambiguous. V was pared by 2 bases and J by 12 bases, with 20 bases between. CDR1 and CDR2 (germline): GTSNPN, SVGIG (reference sequence). CDR3 size: 14 residues. The CDR3 region has the DNA TGTGCCTGGAGTCCGCCGGCGGCTTATGACGGGCAGTTCTTC. This sequence encodes CAWSPPAAYDGQFF. The full variable domain, completed using reference TRBV30 and TRBJ2-1, is SQTIHQWPATLVQPVGSPLSLECTVEGTSNPNLYWYRQAAGRGLQLLFYSVGIGQISSEVPQNLSASRPQDRQFILSSKKLLLSDSGFYLCAWSPPAAYDGQFFGPGTRLTVL.

The chain combines TRBV7-3 with TRBJ2-2; D may be TRBD2 (6 bases). V was cut by 0 bases and J by 1 base, with 6 bases left in between. The CDR3 is 15 amino acids. CDR1 is SGHTA and CDR2 is FQGTGA in the germline V gene. CDR3 in DNA: TGTGCCAGCAGCTTAACTAGCGGGAACACCGGGGAGCTGTTTTTT. This sequence encodes CASSLTSGNTGELFF. Full variable domain (rest looked up from reference TRBV7-3 and TRBJ2-2): GAGVSQTPSNKVTEKGKYVELRCDPISGHTALYWYRQSLGQGPEFLIYFQGTGAADDSGLPNDRFFAVRPEGSVSTLKIQRTERGDSAVYLCASSLTSGNTGELFFGEGSRLTVL.

The sample holds a few counts of this clone. This rearrangement joins TRBV2 to TRBJ2-3; TRBD2 matches 12 bases. The V segment lost 8 bases and the J segment 0 bases; nucleotides outside the gene matches: 15. The CDR3 loop spans 19 amino acids. Germline loops: CDR1 SNHLY, CDR2 FYNNEI. The CDR3 reads CASQSEWGTSGSSTDTQYF. Here the CDR3 DNA reads TGTGCCAGCCAGTCCGAGTGGGGGACTAGCGGGTCTAGCACAGATACGCAGTATTTT.

This chain connects TRBV6-5 to TRBJ1-1; D may be TRBD1 (6 bases). The V and J ends lost 2 bases and 6 bases respectively, with 10 bases between them. Germline CDR1 MNHEY, CDR2 SVGAGI. There are 13 residues in the CDR3. CDR3 region: CASSYDRIAEAFF. In DNA form, the CDR3 reads TGTGCCAGCAGTTACGACAGGATCGCTGAAGCTTTCTTT.

The V call is TRBV7-9, the J call TRBJ2-1; TRBD2 matches at 13 bases. CDR1 is SEHNR and CDR2 is FQNEAQ in the germline V gene (reference sequence). The V gene end was trimmed by 5 bases and the J gene end by 1 base; junction bases not matched to a gene: 5. There are 17 residues in the CDR3. Written as DNA, the CDR3 is TGTGCCAGCAGCCCGGGGACTAGCGGGGAATCCTACAATGAGCAGTTCTTC. This translates into CASSPGTSGESYNEQFF.

This clone occurred a few times. This rearrangement joins TRBV18 to TRBJ1-4; TRBD1 aligns across 12 bases. The germline V gene has CDR1 KGHSH and CDR2 LQKENI. The V segment lost 4 bases and the J segment 3 bases; nucleotides outside the gene matches: 12. This CDR3 is 19 amino acids long. DNA for the CDR3: TGTGCCAGCTCACTTTACCGGGACAGGGGGCTTATGGCTAATGAAAAACTGTTTTTT. Translation: CASSLYRDRGLMANEKLFF. Drawing the rest from reference TRBV18 and TRBJ1-4, the complete variable domain is NAGVMQNPRHLVRRRGQEARLRCSPMKGHSHVYWYRQLPEEGLKFMVYLQKENIIDESGMPKERFSAEFPKEGPSILRIQQVVRGDSAAYFCASSLYRDRGLMANEKLFFGSGTQLSVL.

The chain is built from TRBV4-1 and TRBJ2-7, with D perhaps assigned TRBD1 or TRBD2 (7 bases each). Germline lookup yields CDR1 MGHRA and CDR2 YSYEKL. This CDR3 contains 16 residues. Trimming left V 4 bases short and J 1 base short, with 17 bases between. The CDR3 here is CASSLRRGTESYEQYF. The CDR3 region has the DNA TGCGCCAGCAGCCTCCGGCGGGGGACAGAGTCCTACGAGCAGTACTTC.

The CDR3 nucleotides read TGTGCCAGCAGCTTTAGTACAGCCTCCTACAATGAGCAGTTCTTC. This translates into CASSFSTASYNEQFF. The chain joins TRBV7-9 to TRBJ2-1; D gene uncertain. Germline CDR1 is SEHNR and CDR2 is FQNEAQ (reference sequence). The V end lost 3 bases, the J end lost 0 bases, and 9 bases lay between the germline ends. The CDR3 consists of 15 residues.

DNA of the CDR3: TGTGCCAGCAGCGTCACAGGGGGCGCGGGGACTGAAGCTTTCTTT. Protein sequence: CASSVTGGAGTEAFF. This rearrangement joins TRBV9 to TRBJ1-1; TRBD1 matches at 9 bases. CDR3 size: 15 residues. CDR1 SGDLS and CDR2 YYNGEE come from the germline V gene. V lost 2 bases and J lost 5; bases outside the gene matches: 7. Full variable domain (rest looked up from reference TRBV9 and TRBJ1-1): DSGVTQTPKHLITATGQRVTLRCSPRSGDLSVYWYQQSLDQGLQFLIQYYNGEERAKGNILERFSAQQFPDLHSELNLSSLELGDSALYFCASSVTGGAGTEAFFGQGTRLTVV.

V gene TRBV19 combines with J gene TRBJ1-2, with 12 bases identical to TRBD1. V gave up 6 bases and J gave up 3 bases; unmatched junction bases: 5. Germline lookup yields CDR1 LNHDA and CDR2 SQIVND (reference sequence). The CDR3 totals 15 residues. CDR3 nucleotides: TGTGCCAGTAGGGCCGGGACAGGGGGCTACTATGGCTACACCTTC. Its translation: CASRAGTGGYYGYTF.

The chain employs TRBV11-2 and TRBJ2-3; D gene ambiguous. The V gene's germline CDR1 is SGHAT and CDR2 FQNNGV. With 5 bases removed from V and 5 bases from J, the gap between germline ends came to 11 bases. CDR3 size: 13 residues. The CDR3 here is CASSQNAVDTQYF. As DNA, the CDR3 is TGTGCCAGCAGCCAAAACGCGGTAGATACGCAGTATTTT.

The rearrangement uses TRBV15 and TRBJ2-1, with TRBD1 identical over 7 bases. This CDR3 comprises 16 residues. V shed 3 bases and J 5 bases; nucleotides not matched to a gene: 10. Germline-derived CDR1 and CDR2 are LNHNV and YYDKDF (reference sequence). CDR3 region: CATSRSPGTANNEQFF. For the CDR3, the DNA is TGTGCCACCAGCAGGTCTCCCGGGACAGCCAACAATGAGCAGTTCTTC.

The V call is TRBV6-5, the J call TRBJ1-2; 10 nucleotides agree with TRBD1. Germline trimming cut 4 bases from V and 4 bases from J; bases unmatched to any gene: 6. Germline V gives CDR1 MNHEY, CDR2 SVGAGI. The CDR3 spans 15 residues. The DNA of the CDR3 is TGTGCCAGCAGTTCCCCGGACAGGGGGGCCTATGGCTACACCTTC. Translating it yields CASSSPDRGAYGYTF.

The chain carries TRBV6-1 and TRBJ2-6, with D maybe TRBD1 (6 bases). Trimming left V 6 bases short and J 10 bases short, with 13 bases between. Germline V gene data show CDR1 as MNHNS and CDR2 as SASEGT. The CDR3 consists of 13 residues. The CDR3 nucleotides read TGTGCCAGCAGAAGGACAGAAATGAACGTCCTGACTTTC. Protein sequence: CASRRTEMNVLTF.

This clone is medium-sized within its sample. The V gene is TRBV25-1, the J gene TRBJ2-7; 8 bases match TRBD1. Germline V gene lookup returns CDR1 MGHDK and CDR2 SYGVNS. The J segment lost 6 bases and the V segment lost 8 bases, leaving 3 bases of the junction unmatched. The CDR3 totals 11 residues. The CDR3 bases are TGTGCCAGCCTGACAGGGGCCGAGCAGTACTTC. Amino acid sequence: CASLTGAEQYF.

CDR3 protein: CASILIQEFSGNTIYF. DNA of the CDR3: TGTGCCAGCATCCTCATACAGGAATTCTCTGGAAACACCATATATTTT. V is TRBV27 and J is TRBJ1-3; D perhaps matches TRBD1 (5 bases). Deletions cut 7 bases from V and 0 bases from J, with 16 bases between. This CDR3 comprises 16 residues. Germline CDR1 reads MNHEY; CDR2 reads SMNVEV (reference sequence).

The chain couples TRBV27 to TRBJ1-3, with 7 bases matching TRBD1. The CDR3 length is 13 residues. The ends lost 2 bases at V and 7 bases at J; junction bases unmatched: 2. Germline CDR1 reads MNHEY; CDR2 reads SMNVEV (reference sequence). In DNA form, the CDR3 reads TGTGCCAGCAGTTTAGACAGGGCTAACACCATATATTTT. Protein product: CASSLDRANTIYF.

J is TRBJ2-7 and V is TRBV10-3, with TRBD2 as a possible D gene (5 bases). Trimming removed 8 bases at V and 2 bases at J, with 16 bases between. The germline V gene encodes CDR1 ENHRY and CDR2 SYGVKD. The CDR3 is made up of 14 amino acids. CDR3 nucleotide sequence: TGTGCCATCTTGAAGGGAGTATACCCCTACGAGCAGTACTTC. As protein: CAILKGVYPYEQYF.

The chain combines TRBV5-4 with TRBJ2-2, with a weak D call TRBD2 (5 bases). Trimming left V 2 bases short and J 9 bases short, with 20 bases between. The CDR3 is 16 residues long. Per germline, CDR1 SGHNT and CDR2 YYREEE (reference sequence). CDR3 DNA: TGTGCCAGCAGCTTTTCCCCCGGGATTGATTTACGGGAGCTGTTTTTT. It codes for CASSFSPGIDLRELFF. Using reference TRBV5-4 and TRBJ2-2 for the parts outside the CDR3, the full variable domain is ETGVTQSPTHLIKTRGQQVTLRCSSQSGHNTVSWYQQALGQGPQFIFQYYREEENGRGNFPPRFSGLQFPNYSSELNVNALELDDSALYLCASSFSPGIDLRELFFGEGSRLTVL.

This clone came up once. The rearrangement links TRBV11-3 to TRBJ2-5; 10 bases map to TRBD2. This CDR3 contains 15 residues. V gave up 5 bases and J gave up 5 bases; unmatched junction bases: 8. CDR1 and CDR2 from the germline V gene are SGHNT and YENEEA. The CDR3 DNA reads TGTGCCAGCAGCCGGGAGCTAGCGGGAGTTGAGACCCAGTACTTC. Translated, it gives CASSRELAGVETQYF.

The genes are TRBV9 and TRBJ1-1; D ambiguous. This CDR3 is 13 amino acids long. The germline gives CDR1 SGDLS, CDR2 YYNGEE. Trimming removed 1 base from V and 4 bases from J, with 8 bases in between. The CDR3 nucleotides are TGTGCCAGCAGCGTACTGGGATTCACTGAAGCTTTCTTT. It yields the protein CASSVLGFTEAFF.

The rearrangement joins TRBV27 to TRBJ2-7, with 9 positions matching TRBD2. Trimming at V came to 1 base and at J to 2 bases, leaving 3 bases not matched to a gene. The CDR3 extends over 15 amino acids. Germline lookup yields CDR1 MNHEY and CDR2 SMNVEV (reference sequence). CDR3: CASSLLASGTYEQYF. The CDR3, as DNA: TGTGCCAGCAGTTTATTGGCTAGCGGGACCTACGAGCAGTACTTC.